This T cell receptor (beta chain) was recorded in a study of blood T cell repertoires in COVID-19. The overall study: Both acute and convalescent COVID-19 samples were obtained from the United States, Italy and Spain. T cells, B-cell-depleted T cells, or PBMCs provided the cDNA or gDNA that served as material.

Germline V lookup: CDR1 SEHNR, CDR2 FQNEAQ (reference sequence). V was shortened by 5 bases and J by 1 base, with 11 bases between the two germline ends. This CDR3 is 14 amino acids long. In the authors' methods: Quantification of nucleated cells was approximated via reference gene primer amplification. Clones were sequenced by immunoSEQ multiplex PCR, and TCRdb holds only the in-frame ones, with some missing. D and trimming come from the DNA, and the V and J calls and clone size come from that table. The profile shows around 300,000 clones, 85% of them singletons. This receptor was identified in a human donor in a cohort sampled during active COVID-19. Source material: peripheral blood. This chain joins TRBV7-9 and TRBJ1-1; D is unresolved. CDR3 protein: CASSPGSGNTEAFF. DNA of the CDR3: TGTGCCAGCAGCCCCGGGTCGGGGAACACTGAAGCTTTCTTT.